This T cell receptor (beta chain) was profiled in a study of blood T cell repertoires in COVID-19. Study as a whole: The analysed material was cDNA or gDNA that came from T cells, B-cell-depleted T cells, or PBMCs.

Original data processing: Estimation of nucleated cell counts was performed using reference gene primer amplification. Assay: immunoSEQ multiplex PCR; the TCRdb copy retains only in-frame clones and omits some. From that table come the V and J calls and clone size; the DNA was used to work out D and trimming. The top ten clones hold roughly 10% of a sample with about 260,000 clones, over 80% of them seen once. This clone came up once. Seattle patients were enrolled during active infection and followed longitudinally. The germline V and J ends were trimmed by 2 bases and 12 bases, with 20 bases remaining between them. CDR1 and CDR2 from the germline V gene are GTSNPN and SVGIG (reference sequence). The CDR3 has 15 residues.

The sequencing input was peripheral blood. The chain is built from TRBV30 and TRBJ1-6, with a weak D call TRBD1 (5 bases). The sequence was collected from a woman in her 70s with COVID-19, enrolled during active disease. CDR3 coding DNA: TGTGCCTGGAGTTATACAGGTTTGGGAAGATTACCCCTCCACTTT. Translated, it gives CAWSYTGLGRLPLHF.